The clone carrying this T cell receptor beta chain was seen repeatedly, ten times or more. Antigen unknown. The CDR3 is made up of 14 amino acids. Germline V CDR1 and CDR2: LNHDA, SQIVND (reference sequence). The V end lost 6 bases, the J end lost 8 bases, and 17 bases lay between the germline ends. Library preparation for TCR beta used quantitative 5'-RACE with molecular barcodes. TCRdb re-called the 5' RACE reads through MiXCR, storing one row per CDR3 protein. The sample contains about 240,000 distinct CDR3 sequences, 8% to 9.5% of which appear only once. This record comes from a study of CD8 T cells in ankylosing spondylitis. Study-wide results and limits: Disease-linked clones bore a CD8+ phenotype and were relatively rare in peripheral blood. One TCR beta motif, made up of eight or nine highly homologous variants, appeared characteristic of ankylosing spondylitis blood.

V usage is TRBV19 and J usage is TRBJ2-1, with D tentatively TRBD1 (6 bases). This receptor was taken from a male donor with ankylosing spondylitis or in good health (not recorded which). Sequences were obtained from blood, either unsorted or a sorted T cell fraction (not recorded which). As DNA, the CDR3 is TGTGCCAGTAGGGGTCAGGGGCAGGGACATGAGCAGTTCTTC. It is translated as CASRGQGQGHEQFF.